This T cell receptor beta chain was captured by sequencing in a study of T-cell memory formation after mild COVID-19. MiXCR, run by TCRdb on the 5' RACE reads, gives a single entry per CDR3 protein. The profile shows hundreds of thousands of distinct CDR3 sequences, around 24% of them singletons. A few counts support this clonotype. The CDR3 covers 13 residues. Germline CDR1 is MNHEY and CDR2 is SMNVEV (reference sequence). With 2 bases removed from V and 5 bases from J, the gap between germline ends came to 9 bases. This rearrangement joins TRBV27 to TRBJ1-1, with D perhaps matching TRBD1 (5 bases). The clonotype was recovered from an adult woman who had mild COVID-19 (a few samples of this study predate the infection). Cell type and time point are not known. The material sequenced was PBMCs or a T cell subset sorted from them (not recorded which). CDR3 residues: CASSLGGLTEAFF. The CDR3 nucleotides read TGTGCCAGCAGTTTAGGGGGTTTGACTGAAGCTTTCTTT.